Sequencing of this TCR beta chain was carried out in a study of beta chain features in type 1 diabetes. Sorting based on CD45RO/CCR7/CD25/CD127/CD95/CD27 separated CD4+ naive, central memory, regulatory and stem cell-like memory cells. The whole isolated RNA underwent reverse transcription, so sequencing captured expressed TCRB transcripts. Method: immunoSEQ multiplex PCR; TCRdb's copy keeps in-frame clones and lacks some. The repertoire includes some 17,000 clones, under 80% of them detected once, and 0.79% sits in the top ten. The CDR3 runs to 15 residues. Germline CDR1 is MGHRA and CDR2 is YSYEKL. J was trimmed by 6 bases and V by 1 base; bases with no gene match: 6. Study observations and caveats: TCRB CDR3 length was moderately but significantly reduced in all four CD4+ subsets of Type 1 diabetes patients.

As for this clone: Antigen: not known.

The sequenced sample consisted of stem cell memory CD4+ T cells from blood. This sequence originates from a man under 40 with type 1 diabetes. V gene TRBV4-1 combines with J gene TRBJ2-3, with 8 bases aligning to TRBD2. The CDR3 DNA reads TGCGCCAGCAGCCAAGGCGGGGGGTTTCTGGATACGCAGTATTTT. This translates into CASSQGGGFLDTQYF.